The 8 T cell receptor beta chains in this list originate from one sample, sequenced in a study of human T cells and chemical hapten exposure. Each CDR3 protein is one row after TCRdb ran MiXCR on the RACE reads. The table shows more than 85,000 distinct CDR3 sequences, with about 11% occurring only once. Time point reported: patch test 2, 6 weeks after DPC sensitization. Treatment here: therapeutic diphenylcyclopropenone sensitization with weekly scalp DPC. The source material was whole blood, sampled in connection with sensitization to the hapten diphenylcyclopropenone (DPC). These receptors were collected from a man aged 40-49 years with alopecia areata. Some clones in this sample may be carry-over from other donors' samples.

This clonotype was counted ten times or more. The rearrangement joins TRBV5-6 to TRBJ1-5; D is unresolved. Germline V lookup: CDR1 SGHDT, CDR2 YYEEEE. V dropped 4 bases and J dropped 5 bases, with 16 bases sitting between them. There are 15 residues in the CDR3. The CDR3 region has the DNA TGTGCCAGCAGCCGCCGAGGGCTCAGGCATCAGCCCCAGCATTTT. The encoded protein is CASSRRGLRHQPQHF.

This chain joins TRBV28 and TRBJ1-5; D uncertain. CDR1 and CDR2 (germline): MDHEN, SYDVKM. The CDR3 has 13 residues. Trimming pared 3 bases from V and 3 bases from J, leaving 6 bases between. The CDR3 region is CASSLMDNQPQHF. The CDR3 nucleotides read TGTGCCAGCAGTTTGATGGACAATCAGCCCCAGCATTTT. Looking up the rest from reference TRBV28 and TRBJ1-5 gives the full variable domain: DVKVTQSSRYLVKRTGEKVFLECVQDMDHENMFWYRQDPGLGLRLIYFSYDVKMKEKGDIPEGYSVSREKKERFSLILESASTNQTSMYLCASSLMDNQPQHFGDGTRLSIL.

In its sample, this clonotype was seen many times. The chain carries TRBV14 and TRBJ1-1; D possibly corresponds to TRBD1 (6 bases). The CDR3 runs to 17 residues. The V end lost 4 bases, the J end lost 3 bases, and 21 bases lay between the germline ends. Germline CDR1 and CDR2: SGHDN and FVKESK. CDR3 nucleotides: TGTGCCAGCAGCCTTGGTACCGGGCAGGGGATTTACACTGAAGCTTTCTTT. Its protein product is CASSLGTGQGIYTEAFF. Based on the CDR3 plus reference TRBV14 and TRBJ1-1, the full variable domain is EAGVTQFPSHSVIEKGQTVTLRCDPISGHDNLYWYRRVMGKEIKFLLHFVKESKQDESGMPNNRFLAERTGGTYSTLKVQPAELEDSGVYFCASSLGTGQGIYTEAFFGQGTRLTVV.

This clonotype was seen a handful of times. The chain links TRBV9 to TRBJ2-2; D is unresolved. This CDR3 has 16 amino acids. Germline CDR1 SGDLS, CDR2 YYNGEE. Trimming took off 0 bases at V and 6 bases at J, with 15 bases between the two ends. This CDR3 is CASSVATPDWAGELFF. CDR3 nucleotide sequence: TGTGCCAGCAGCGTAGCTACCCCTGACTGGGCCGGGGAGCTGTTTTTT.

This rearrangement joins TRBV29-1 to TRBJ2-1, with TRBD1 identical over 7 bases. V gave up 6 bases and J gave up 5 bases; unmatched junction bases: 10. CDR3 length: 14 residues. CDR1 SQVTM and CDR2 ANQGSEA come from the germline V gene. CDR3 in DNA: TGCAGCGTACACAGGGGTGGCGTCAACAATGAGCAGTTCTTC. Its translation is CSVHRGGVNNEQFF.

This clonotype occurred a few times. V and J are TRBV6-2 or TRBV6-3 and TRBJ2-3; 10 nucleotides agree with TRBD2. CDR3 length equals 15 residues. After removal of 7 bases from V and 1 base from J, the junction contained 5 bases not matched to a gene. Germline lookup yields CDR1 MNHEY and CDR2 SVGEGT. CDR3 bases: TGTGCCAGCACTAGCGGGAGTAGGGGCACAGATACGCAGTATTTT. Protein product: CASTSGSRGTDTQYF.

This clonotype was seen repeatedly, ten times or more. This chain joins TRBV21-1 and TRBJ2-7. TRBV21-1 is marked as a pseudogene. The length of the CDR3 is 17 residues. In DNA form, the CDR3 reads TGTGCCAGCAGCAAAGTTAACAGTTTAAAGAGATTTTCAGAGCAGTACGTC. This gives the protein CASSKVNSLKRFSEQYV.

This clonotype was seen repeatedly, ten times or more. CDR3 DNA sequence: TGTGCCAGCACTGGGACTAGCGCTTACAATGAGCAGTTCTTC. Amino acid sequence: CASTGTSAYNEQFF. The V gene is TRBV6-6, the J gene TRBJ2-1, with 10 bases identical to TRBD2. The CDR3 runs 14 residues. After removal of 7 bases from V and 4 bases from J, the junction contained 4 bases not matched to a gene. Germline loops: CDR1 MNHNY, CDR2 SVGAGI (reference sequence).